This T cell receptor beta chain came from a study of long-term antiretroviral therapy in people with HIV. About the study: The earliest samples came from an era when ART typically awaited falling CD4 counts.

Version v3.0 of the immunoSEQ assay was performed at survey level. Per-sample targets for sequencing were 40,000-50,000 T-cell genomes. Using immunoSEQ multiplex PCR, the repertoire was profiled, and TCRdb retains in-frame clones only, with some absent. Here the sample spans about 21,000 clones, around 80% being singletons. There are a few counts of this clone. Sequenced here: unsorted PBMCs, sampled 0.2 years after starting antiretroviral therapy. The sequence came from a woman in her twenties or thirties with HIV.

The CDR3 DNA reads as TGTGCCAGTAGTGTGGGGGGCAATCAGCCCCAGCATTTT. It specifies CASSVGGNQPQHF. The J gene is TRBJ1-5, the V gene TRBV14, with D possibly being TRBD1 (5 bases). The CDR3 is 13 residues long. Germline CDR1 reads SGHDN; CDR2 reads FVKESK. V was cut by 9 bases and J by 2 bases, with 11 bases left in between.